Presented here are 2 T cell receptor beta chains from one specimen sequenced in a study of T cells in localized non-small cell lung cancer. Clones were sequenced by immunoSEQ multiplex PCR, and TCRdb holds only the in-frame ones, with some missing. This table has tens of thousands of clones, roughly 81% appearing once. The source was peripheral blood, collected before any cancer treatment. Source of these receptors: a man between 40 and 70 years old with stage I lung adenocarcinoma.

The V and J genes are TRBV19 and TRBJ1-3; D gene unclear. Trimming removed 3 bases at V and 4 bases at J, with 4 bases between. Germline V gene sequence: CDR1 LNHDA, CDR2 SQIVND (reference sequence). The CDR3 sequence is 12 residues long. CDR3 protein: CASSMEGNTIYF. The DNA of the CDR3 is TGTGCCAGTAGTATGGAAGGAAACACCATATATTTT.

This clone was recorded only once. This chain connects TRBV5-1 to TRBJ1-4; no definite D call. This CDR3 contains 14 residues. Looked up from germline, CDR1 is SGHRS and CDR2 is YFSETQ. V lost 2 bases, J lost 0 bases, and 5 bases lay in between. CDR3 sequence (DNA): TGCGCCAGCAGCTTTGACGCAACTAATGAAAAACTGTTTTTT. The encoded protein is CASSFDATNEKLFF. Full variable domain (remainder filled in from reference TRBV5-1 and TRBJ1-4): KAGVTQTPRYLIKTRGQQVTLSCSPISGHRSVSWYQQTPGQGLQFLFEYFSETQRNKGNFPGRFSGRQFSNSRSEMNVSTLELGDSALYLCASSFDATNEKLFFGSGTQLSVL.